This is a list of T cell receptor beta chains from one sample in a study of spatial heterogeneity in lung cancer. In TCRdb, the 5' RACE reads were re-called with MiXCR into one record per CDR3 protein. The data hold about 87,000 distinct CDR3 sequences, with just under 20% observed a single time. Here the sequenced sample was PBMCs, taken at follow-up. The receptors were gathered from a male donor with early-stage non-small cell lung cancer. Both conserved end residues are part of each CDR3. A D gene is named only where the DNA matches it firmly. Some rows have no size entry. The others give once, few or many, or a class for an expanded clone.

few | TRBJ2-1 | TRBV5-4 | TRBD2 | CASSRAGGSSYNEQFF | TGTGCCAGCAGCCGCGCGGGCGGGAGCTCCTACAATGAGCAGTTCTTC
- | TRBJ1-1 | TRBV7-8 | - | CASSPGRGYTEAFF | TGTGCCAGCAGCCCCGGGAGAGGTTACACTGAAGCTTTCTTT
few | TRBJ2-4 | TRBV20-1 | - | CSAQDRLAKNIQYF | TGCAGTGCCCAAGACAGGTTAGCCAAAAACATTCAGTACTTC
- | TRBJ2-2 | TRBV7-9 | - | CASSPFYEGGELFF | TGTGCCAGCAGCCCCTTTTACGAGGGCGGGGAGCTGTTTTTT
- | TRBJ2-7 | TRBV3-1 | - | CASSQAEGGPYEQYF | TGTGCCAGCAGCCAAGCGGAAGGAGGCCCCTACGAGCAGTACTTC
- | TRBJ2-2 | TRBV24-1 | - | CATLPGELFF | TGTGCCACCCTGCCCGGGGAGCTGTTTTTT
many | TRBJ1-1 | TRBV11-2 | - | CASSRPPGSEAFF | TGTGCCAGCAGTCGCCCCCCGGGCTCCGAAGCTTTCTTT
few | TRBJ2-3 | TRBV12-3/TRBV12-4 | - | CASTGPSTDTQYF | TGTGCCAGCACTGGACCCTCCACAGATACGCAGTATTTT
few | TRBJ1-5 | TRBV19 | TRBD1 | CASTSRGLQGSNQPQHF | TGTGCCAGTACCTCACGGGGCTTACAGGGGAGCAATCAGCCCCAGCATTTT
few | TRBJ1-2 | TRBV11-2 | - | CASSSYSGQLNYGYTF | TGTGCCAGCAGCTCTTATTCTGGACAGCTCAACTATGGCTACACCTTC
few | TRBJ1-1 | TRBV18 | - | CASSLQEMNTEAFF | TGTGCCAGCTCACTACAGGAGATGAACACTGAAGCTTTCTTT
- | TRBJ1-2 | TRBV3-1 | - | CASSLRNYGYTF | TGTGCCAGCAGCTTGAGGAACTATGGCTACACCTTC
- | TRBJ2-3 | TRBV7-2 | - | CASSLGASPSTDTQYF | TGTGCCAGCAGCTTAGGGGCCTCTCCTAGCACAGATACGCAGTATTTT
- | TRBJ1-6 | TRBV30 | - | CAWSGLLGNSPLHF | TGTGCCTGGAGTGGGCTCTTGGGCAATTCACCCCTCCACTTT
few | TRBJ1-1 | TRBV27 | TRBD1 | CASRGTGKAFF | TGTGCCAGCAGGGGGACAGGGAAGGCTTTCTTT
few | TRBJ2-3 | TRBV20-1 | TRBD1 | CSARQGQGKDTQYF | TGCAGTGCTAGACAGGGACAGGGAAAAGATACGCAGTATTTT
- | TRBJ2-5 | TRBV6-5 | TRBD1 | CASSYSDRGGQYF | TGTGCCAGCAGTTACTCGGACAGGGGTGGCCAGTACTTC